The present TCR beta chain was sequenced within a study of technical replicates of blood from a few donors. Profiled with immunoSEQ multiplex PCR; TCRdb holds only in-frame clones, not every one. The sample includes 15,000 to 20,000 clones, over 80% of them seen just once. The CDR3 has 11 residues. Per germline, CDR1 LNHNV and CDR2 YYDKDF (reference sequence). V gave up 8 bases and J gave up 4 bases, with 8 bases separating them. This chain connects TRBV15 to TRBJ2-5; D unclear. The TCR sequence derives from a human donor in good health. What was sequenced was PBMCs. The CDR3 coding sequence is TGTGCCACCCGACTGGCAGAGACCCAGTACTTC. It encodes CATRLAETQYF.